This entry features one T cell receptor beta chain sequence. What it binds is unknown. A single record per CDR3 protein comes from TCRdb applying MiXCR to the reads. Of some 50,000 distinct CDR3 sequences in the sample, about a fifth were seen once. This sample stems from a study of T cell repertoires in cytomegalovirus infection. The sample was CD8+ T cells from cultured PBMCs, taken from culture after CMV antigen stimulation. The receptor was isolated from a human donor in good health (CMV status not recorded). Some clones in this sample may be carry-over from other donors' samples.

The CDR3 DNA reads TGCAGTGTCAAAGGTCTAGCGGGGGGTCGTTCCTACAATGAGCAGTTCTTC. Translated: CSVKGLAGGRSYNEQFF. J is TRBJ2-1 and V is TRBV20-1; 11 nucleotides match TRBD2. The CDR3 loop spans 17 amino acids. Germline CDR1 DFQATT, CDR2 SNEGSKA (reference sequence). V lost 7 bases to trimming and J lost 1 base; unmatched junction nucleotides: 12.